This TCR beta chain was observed in a study of T cells in Graves' hyperthyroidism and ophthalmopathy. Points from the study as a whole: The majority of expanded thyroid clonotypes above 0.001 also appeared in blood.

This clonotype was detected ten times or more. Its antigen is still unknown. A lack of ophthalmopathy progression within 18 months defined stable Graves' hyperthyroidism. Diagnoses used clinical symptoms, serum thyroxine and TRAb, thyroid ultrasound and orbital computed tomography. The PBMCs were sourced from fresh peripheral blood (around 10 ml). RNA transcripts provided the source from which TCR beta CDR3 regions were amplified. The study used the HTBI primer set for a first-round RT-PCR of the TCR CDR3. MiXCR was run by TCRdb on the multiplex PCR reads, yielding one entry per CDR3 protein. Altogether fewer than 350,000 distinct CDR3 sequences are present, roughly 13% being singletons, with the ten largest covering 7.9%. V was trimmed by 0 bases and J by 1 base, leaving 7 bases between them. CDR1 and CDR2 from the germline V gene are SGHRS and YFSETQ. This CDR3 has 15 amino acids.

V is TRBV5-1 and J is TRBJ1-4, with D perhaps TRBD1 (5 bases). This receptor was identified in a woman aged 40 to 55 with Graves' hyperthyroidism. Specimen: blood. CDR3 region: CASSLATGTNEKLFF. In nucleotides, the CDR3 is TGCGCCAGCAGCTTGGCCACAGGAACTAATGAAAAACTGTTTTTT.